A single sample is the source of the 21 T cell receptor beta chains below, sequenced in a study of blood T cell repertoires in COVID-19. Repertoires were generated with immunoSEQ multiplex PCR, while TCRdb's copy carries only in-frame clones and drops some. The table has 200,000 to 250,000 clones, 85% to 90% seen once. The material sequenced was PBMCs or T cells enriched from blood (not recorded which). The receptor set was obtained from a woman aged 45 to 65 who had recovered from COVID-19.

This clone occurred once. The chain is built from TRBV3-1 (or the pseudogene TRBV3-2) and TRBJ2-2; 7 nucleotides align to TRBD2. CDR1 and CDR2 (germline): LGHDT, YNNKEL (reference sequence). V dropped 7 bases and J dropped 1; count of bases not matched to a gene: 3. This CDR3 contains 14 residues. The CDR3 DNA reads TGTGCCAGCAACCAGCGGGAGAACACCGGGGAGCTGTTTTTT. Translation gives CASNQRENTGELFF.

The rearrangement joins TRBV18 to TRBJ1-1; unclear D gene. Trimming pared 1 base from V and 8 bases from J, leaving 14 bases between. The CDR3 runs to 14 residues. Per the germline V gene, CDR1 is KGHSH and CDR2 is LQKENI. This chain's CDR3 is CASSPLSGPREAFF. The CDR3 DNA sequence: TGTGCCAGCTCACCACTGTCTGGCCCCCGCGAAGCTTTCTTT.

The J gene is TRBJ2-2, the V gene TRBV28; TRBD1 might be the D (6 bases). V was cut by 6 bases and J by 6 bases, with 17 bases left in between. The CDR3 is made up of 15 amino acids. Germline V gene sequence: CDR1 MDHEN, CDR2 SYDVKM. CDR3 loop: CASSSPGVQAGELFF. CDR3 bases: TGTGCCAGCAGCAGCCCAGGGGTCCAAGCCGGGGAGCTGTTTTTT.

This chain uses TRBV10-3 with TRBJ2-1; TRBD2 matches 11 bases. J gave up 4 bases and V 5 bases, and 4 bases lay outside the gene matches. Germline V gene lookup returns CDR1 ENHRY and CDR2 SYGVKD. This CDR3 has 15 residues. CDR3 nucleotides: TGTGCCATCAGTAGTACTAGCGGGAGTTACAATGAGCAGTTCTTC. Its translation: CAISSTSGSYNEQFF.

This chain links TRBV2 with TRBJ1-1, with D unclear. This CDR3 has 14 amino acids. The V end was cut by 2 bases, the J end by 4 bases, with 11 bases between. Germline CDR1 and CDR2: SNHLY and FYNNEI. Written as DNA, the CDR3 is TGTGCCAGCAGTGAAAATGGGAGGGCCACTGAAGCTTTCTTT. It yields the protein CASSENGRATEAFF.

The chain is built from TRBV25-1 and TRBJ1-5, with TRBD1 as a possible D gene (5 bases). Germline lookup yields CDR1 MGHDK and CDR2 SYGVNS. The CDR3 spans 14 residues. Deletions cut 5 bases from V and 3 bases from J, with 11 bases between. Written as DNA, the CDR3 is TGTGCCAGCAGTCAAACAGGCGACAATCAGCCCCAGCATTTT. Its protein is CASSQTGDNQPQHF.

This clone was detected a few times. The rearrangement uses TRBV29-1 and TRBJ2-7, with D hard to call. V was cut by 7 bases and J by 5 bases, with 21 bases left in between. This CDR3 spans 14 amino acids. Germline V gene data show CDR1 as SQVTM and CDR2 as ANQGSEA. The CDR3 loop reads CSAGLYGSWDEQYF. In DNA, the CDR3 is TGCAGCGCCGGATTGTACGGGTCATGGGACGAGCAGTACTTC.

This clone came up once. The chain recombines TRBV6-5 with TRBJ2-3; 7 nucleotides match TRBD1. This CDR3 contains 14 residues. CDR1 and CDR2 from the germline V gene are MNHEY and SVGAGI. J gave up 6 bases and V 6 bases, and 9 bases lay outside the gene matches. The DNA for the CDR3 is TGTGCCAGCAGGAGGGACAGCGCCACGGATACGCAGTATTTT. Its translation: CASRRDSATDTQYF.

This clone was seen a single time. CDR3 residues: CASSEPIGSKGGRRSYEQYF. The CDR3 coding sequence is TGTGCCAGCAGTGAACCGATAGGTTCGAAAGGCGGGAGGAGGTCCTACGAGCAGTACTTC. The chain combines TRBV6-1 with TRBJ2-7; 8 bases are a match to TRBD2. CDR1 and CDR2 (germline): MNHNS, SASEGT. There are 20 residues in the CDR3. V lost 2 bases to trimming and J lost 1 base; unmatched junction nucleotides: 19.

This clone appeared a few times. V gene TRBV28 combines with J gene TRBJ1-3; TRBD1 is a possible D gene (6 bases). The V gene's germline CDR1 is MDHEN and CDR2 SYDVKM. V lost 2 bases and J 4 bases, leaving 12 bases between the germline ends. This CDR3 contains 15 residues. The CDR3 sequence: CASSLGGGRGNTIYF. CDR3 nucleotide sequence: TGTGCCAGCAGTTTAGGGGGGGGCAGAGGAAACACCATATATTTT.

V usage is TRBV30 and J usage is TRBJ2-2, with D perhaps matching TRBD2 (5 bases). Per germline, CDR1 GTSNPN and CDR2 SVGIG (reference sequence). Trimming took off 3 bases at V and 0 bases at J, with 11 bases between the two ends. This CDR3 has 15 residues. CDR3 nucleotides: TGTGCCTGGAGGGCGGGCGTGTCGAACACCGGGGAGCTGTTTTTT. Translating gives CAWRAGVSNTGELFF.

This clone was detected only a few times. The chain recombines TRBV14 with TRBJ1-1; perhaps TRBD1 as D (5 bases). This CDR3 has 17 residues. The germline V gene has CDR1 SGHDN and CDR2 FVKESK. Trimming left V 2 bases short and J 1 base short, with 17 bases between. CDR3 bases: TGTGCCAGCAGCCAATCTCCAGGGAAAGGTCCGAACACTGAAGCTTTCTTT. Protein: CASSQSPGKGPNTEAFF.

V is TRBV29-1 and J is TRBJ2-1, with TRBD1 identical over 9 bases. V shed 6 bases and J 8 bases; nucleotides not matched to a gene: 8. CDR1 is SQVTM, CDR2 ANQGSEA, per germline. The CDR3 is 13 residues long. For the CDR3, the DNA is TGCAGCGTGGAACAGGGGGCCCTCGATGAGCAGTTCTTC. It codes for CSVEQGALDEQFF.

The chain carries TRBV28 and TRBJ1-5; D gene uncertain. The V end was cut by 2 bases, the J end by 3 bases, with 8 bases between. Germline V gene lookup returns CDR1 MDHEN and CDR2 SYDVKM. The CDR3 is made up of 14 amino acids. CDR3: CASSLEENNQPQHF. The CDR3 nucleotides are TGTGCCAGCAGTTTAGAGGAGAACAATCAGCCCCAGCATTTT.

This clone was recorded a few times. This rearrangement joins TRBV28 to TRBJ1-6; the match to TRBD1 covers 8 bases. Trimming cost V 8 bases and J 10 bases; bases outside gene matches: 4. CDR1 and CDR2 (germline): MDHEN, SYDVKM. CDR3 length: 12 amino acids. CDR3 region: CASHRQGSPLHF. DNA for the CDR3: TGTGCCAGCCATCGACAGGGGTCACCCCTCCACTTT.

This chain uses TRBV11-3 with TRBJ2-2; D is undetermined. Germline V gives CDR1 SGHNT, CDR2 YENEEA. V lost 4 bases and J 2 bases, leaving 2 bases between the germline ends. This CDR3 is 12 amino acids long. The CDR3 DNA is TGTGCCAGCAGCTCTAACACCGGGGAGCTGTTTTTT. It yields the protein CASSSNTGELFF. Supplemented by reference TRBV11-3 and TRBJ2-2, the full variable domain reads EAGVVQSPRYKIIEKKQPVAFWCNPISGHNTLYWYLQNLGQGPELLIRYENEEAVDDSQLPKDRFSAERLKGVDSTLKIQPAELGDSAVYLCASSSNTGELFFGEGSRLTVL.

This clone was seen a single time. The same CDR3 can be traced to other DNA sequences in this sample. The V and J genes are TRBV4-1 and TRBJ2-3; TRBD2 aligns across 10 bases. The ends lost 0 bases at V and 2 bases at J; junction bases unmatched: 8. The CDR3 runs to 18 residues. The germline V gene has CDR1 MGHRA and CDR2 YSYEKL. The CDR3 loop reads CASSQDPSGRAVTDTQYF. The CDR3 DNA sequence: TGCGCCAGCAGCCAAGACCCCAGCGGGAGGGCCGTCACAGATACGCAGTATTTT.

V and J are TRBV30 and TRBJ1-2; perhaps TRBD1 as D (6 bases). Germline lookup yields CDR1 GTSNPN and CDR2 SVGIG (reference sequence). The V end lost 4 bases, the J end lost 6 bases, and 15 bases lay between the germline ends. The CDR3 runs 13 residues. CDR3 DNA sequence: TGTGCCTGGAAGGATAAGGGGGAGAATGGCTACACCTTC. Its translation is CAWKDKGENGYTF.

This chain connects TRBV27 to TRBJ1-1; D uncertain. Germline-derived CDR1 and CDR2 are MNHEY and SMNVEV (reference sequence). The CDR3 consists of 15 residues. Trimming removed 5 bases from V and 4 bases from J, with 17 bases in between. The CDR3: CASSKQTTAGTEAFF. CDR3 coding DNA: TGTGCCAGCAGTAAGCAGACCACAGCGGGCACTGAAGCTTTCTTT.

This clone was found a few times. Other DNA sequences in this sample translate to the same CDR3. The rearrangement joins TRBV28 to TRBJ1-1; TRBD1 matches 7 bases. CDR1 is MDHEN and CDR2 is SYDVKM in the germline V gene. V was clipped by 9 bases and J by 5 bases; unmatched bases: 3. This CDR3 comprises 11 residues. This CDR3 is CASNRGTEAFF. The CDR3, as DNA: TGTGCCAGTAACAGGGGAACTGAAGCTTTCTTT.

The rearrangement links TRBV5-1 to TRBJ2-7; 7 bases are a match to TRBD1. V was pared by 4 bases and J by 2 bases, with 6 bases of the junction left unmatched. The CDR3 runs to 14 residues. Looked up from germline, CDR1 is SGHRS and CDR2 is YFSETQ. CDR3 sequence reads: CASSRDSLPYEQYF. CDR3 nucleotide sequence: TGCGCCAGCAGCCGGGACAGTCTACCCTACGAGCAGTACTTC.